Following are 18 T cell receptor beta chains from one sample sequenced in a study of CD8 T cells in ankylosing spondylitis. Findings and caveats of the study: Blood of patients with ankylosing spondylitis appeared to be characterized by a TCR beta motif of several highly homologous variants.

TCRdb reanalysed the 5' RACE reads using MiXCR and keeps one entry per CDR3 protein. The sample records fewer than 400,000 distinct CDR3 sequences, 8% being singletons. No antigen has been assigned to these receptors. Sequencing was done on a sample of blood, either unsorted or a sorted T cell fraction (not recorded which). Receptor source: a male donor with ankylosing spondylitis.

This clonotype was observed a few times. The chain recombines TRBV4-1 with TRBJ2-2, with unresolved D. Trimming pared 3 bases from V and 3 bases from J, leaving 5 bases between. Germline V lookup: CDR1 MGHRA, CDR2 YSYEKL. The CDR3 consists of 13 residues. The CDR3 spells CASSHSDTGELFF. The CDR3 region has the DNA TGCGCCAGCAGCCATTCCGACACCGGGGAGCTGTTTTTT.

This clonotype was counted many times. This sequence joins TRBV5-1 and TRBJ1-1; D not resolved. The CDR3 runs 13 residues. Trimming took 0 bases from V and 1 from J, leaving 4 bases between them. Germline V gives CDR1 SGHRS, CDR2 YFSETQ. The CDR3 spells CASSLARNTEAFF. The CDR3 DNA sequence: TGCGCCAGCAGCTTGGCTCGGAACACTGAAGCTTTCTTT. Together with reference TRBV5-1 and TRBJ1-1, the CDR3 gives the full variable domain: KAGVTQTPRYLIKTRGQQVTLSCSPISGHRSVSWYQQTPGQGLQFLFEYFSETQRNKGNFPGRFSGRQFSNSRSEMNVSTLELGDSALYLCASSLARNTEAFFGQGTRLTVV.

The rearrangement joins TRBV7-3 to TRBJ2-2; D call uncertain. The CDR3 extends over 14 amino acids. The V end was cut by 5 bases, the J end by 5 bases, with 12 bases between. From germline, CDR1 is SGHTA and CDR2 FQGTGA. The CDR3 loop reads CASSPRMNTGELFF. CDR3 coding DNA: TGTGCCAGCAGCCCCAGGATGAATACCGGGGAGCTGTTTTTT.

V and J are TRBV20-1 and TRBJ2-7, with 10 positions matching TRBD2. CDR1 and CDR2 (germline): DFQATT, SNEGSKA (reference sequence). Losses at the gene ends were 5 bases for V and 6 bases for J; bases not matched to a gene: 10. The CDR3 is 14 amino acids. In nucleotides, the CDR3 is TGCAGTGCTCAGCGGGAGGGAGCGGGAGGCGAGCAGTACTTC. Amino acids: CSAQREGAGGEQYF.

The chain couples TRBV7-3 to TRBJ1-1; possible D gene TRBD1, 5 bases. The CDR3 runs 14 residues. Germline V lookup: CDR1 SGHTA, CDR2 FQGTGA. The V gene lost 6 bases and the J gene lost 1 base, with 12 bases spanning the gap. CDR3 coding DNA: TGTGCCAGCAGTCAAACGGGGCCGAACACTGAAGCTTTCTTT. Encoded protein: CASSQTGPNTEAFF.

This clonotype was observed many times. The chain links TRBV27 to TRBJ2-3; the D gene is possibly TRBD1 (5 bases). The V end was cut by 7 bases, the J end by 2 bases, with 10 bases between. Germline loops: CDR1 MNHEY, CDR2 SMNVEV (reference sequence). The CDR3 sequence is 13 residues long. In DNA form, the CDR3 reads TGTGCCAGCAAACAGGCAGCCACAGATACGCAGTATTTT. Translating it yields CASKQAATDTQYF.

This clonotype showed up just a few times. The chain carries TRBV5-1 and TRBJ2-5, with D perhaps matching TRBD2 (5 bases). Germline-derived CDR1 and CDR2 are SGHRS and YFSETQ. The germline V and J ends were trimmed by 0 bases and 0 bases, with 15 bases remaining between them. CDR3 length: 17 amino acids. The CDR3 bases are TGCGCCAGCAGCTTGGCGAGAGGGATTAAGTACCAAGAGACCCAGTACTTC. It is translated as CASSLARGIKYQETQYF.

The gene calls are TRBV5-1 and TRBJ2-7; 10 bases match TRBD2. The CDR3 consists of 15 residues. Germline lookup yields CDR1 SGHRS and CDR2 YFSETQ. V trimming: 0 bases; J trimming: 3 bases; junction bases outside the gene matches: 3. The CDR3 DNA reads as TGCGCCAGCAGCTTGGAACTAGCGGGACACTACGAGCAGTACTTC. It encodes CASSLELAGHYEQYF. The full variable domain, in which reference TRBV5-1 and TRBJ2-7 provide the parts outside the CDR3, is KAGVTQTPRYLIKTRGQQVTLSCSPISGHRSVSWYQQTPGQGLQFLFEYFSETQRNKGNFPGRFSGRQFSNSRSEMNVSTLELGDSALYLCASSLELAGHYEQYFGPGTRLTVT.

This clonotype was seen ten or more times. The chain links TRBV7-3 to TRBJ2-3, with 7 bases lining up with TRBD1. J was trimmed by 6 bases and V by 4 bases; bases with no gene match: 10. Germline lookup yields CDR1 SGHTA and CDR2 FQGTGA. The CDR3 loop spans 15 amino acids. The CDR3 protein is CASSSAQGWSDTQYF. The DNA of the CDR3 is TGTGCCAGCAGCTCGGCACAGGGGTGGAGTGATACGCAGTATTTT.

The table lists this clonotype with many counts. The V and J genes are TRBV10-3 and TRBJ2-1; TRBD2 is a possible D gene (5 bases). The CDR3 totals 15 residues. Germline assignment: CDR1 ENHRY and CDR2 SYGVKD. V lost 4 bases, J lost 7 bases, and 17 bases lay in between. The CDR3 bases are TGTGCCATCAGTGGTCGGCAGACCAGAGGGAATGAGCAGTTCTTC. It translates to CAISGRQTRGNEQFF.

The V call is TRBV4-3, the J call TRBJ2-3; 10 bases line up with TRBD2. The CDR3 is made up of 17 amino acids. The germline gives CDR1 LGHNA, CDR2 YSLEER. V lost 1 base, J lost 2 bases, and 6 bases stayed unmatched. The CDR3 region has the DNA TGCGCCAGCAGCCAAGGCCTACTAGCGGGGCTCACAGATACGCAGTATTTT. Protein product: CASSQGLLAGLTDTQYF.

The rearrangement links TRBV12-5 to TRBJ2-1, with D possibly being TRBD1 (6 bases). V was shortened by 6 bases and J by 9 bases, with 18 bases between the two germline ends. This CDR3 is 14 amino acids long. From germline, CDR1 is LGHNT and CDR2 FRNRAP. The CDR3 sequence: CASGGARAFSEQFF. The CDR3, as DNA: TGTGCTAGTGGGGGGGCTAGGGCGTTTAGTGAGCAGTTCTTC. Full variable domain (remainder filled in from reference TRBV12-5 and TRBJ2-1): DARVTQTPRHKVTEMGQEVTMRCQPILGHNTVFWYRQTMMQGLELLAYFRNRAPLDDSGMPKDRFSAEMPDATLATLKIQPSEPRDSAVYFCASGGARAFSEQFFGPGTRLTVL.

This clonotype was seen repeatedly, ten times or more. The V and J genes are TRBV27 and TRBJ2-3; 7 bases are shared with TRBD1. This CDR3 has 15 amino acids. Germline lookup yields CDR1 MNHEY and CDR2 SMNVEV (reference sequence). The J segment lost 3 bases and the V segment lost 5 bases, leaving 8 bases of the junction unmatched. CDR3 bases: TGTGCCAGCAGTCCTTACAGGGGATCAACAGATACGCAGTATTTT. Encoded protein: CASSPYRGSTDTQYF.

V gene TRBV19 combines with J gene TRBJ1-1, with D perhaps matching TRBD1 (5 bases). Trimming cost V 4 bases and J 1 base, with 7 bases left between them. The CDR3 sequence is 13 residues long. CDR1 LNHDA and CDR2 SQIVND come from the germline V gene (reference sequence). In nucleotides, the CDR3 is TGTGCCAGTAGTACGGGGGAGAACACTGAAGCTTTCTTT. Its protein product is CASSTGENTEAFF.

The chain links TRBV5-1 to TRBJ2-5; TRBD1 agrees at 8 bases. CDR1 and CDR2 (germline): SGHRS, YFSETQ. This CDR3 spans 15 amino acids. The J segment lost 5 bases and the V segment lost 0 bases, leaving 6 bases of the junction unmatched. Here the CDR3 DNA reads TGCGCCAGCAGCTTGGAGACAGGGGTCGGGGAGACCCAGTACTTC. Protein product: CASSLETGVGETQYF.

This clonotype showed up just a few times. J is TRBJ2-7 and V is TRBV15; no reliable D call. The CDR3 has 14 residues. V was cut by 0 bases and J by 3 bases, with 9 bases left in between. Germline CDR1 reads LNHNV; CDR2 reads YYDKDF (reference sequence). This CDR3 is CATSRDRGRYEQYF. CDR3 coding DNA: TGTGCCACCAGCAGAGATCGCGGTCGCTACGAGCAGTACTTC.

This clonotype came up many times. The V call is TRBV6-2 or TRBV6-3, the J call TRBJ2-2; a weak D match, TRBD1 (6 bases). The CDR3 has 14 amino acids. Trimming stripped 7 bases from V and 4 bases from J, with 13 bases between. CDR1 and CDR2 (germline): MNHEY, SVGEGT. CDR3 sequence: CASKLTGGTGELFF. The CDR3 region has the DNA TGTGCCAGCAAACTGACAGGCGGCACCGGGGAGCTGTTTTTT.

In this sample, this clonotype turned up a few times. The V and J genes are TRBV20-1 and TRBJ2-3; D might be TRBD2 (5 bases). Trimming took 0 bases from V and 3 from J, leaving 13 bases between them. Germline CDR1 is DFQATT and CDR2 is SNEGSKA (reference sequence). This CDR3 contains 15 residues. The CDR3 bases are TGCAGTGCTAGAGATTGGGAAGGGAGAACAGATACGCAGTATTTT. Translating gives CSARDWEGRTDTQYF.